The source of this T cell receptor beta chain is a study of blood T cell repertoires in COVID-19. Deletions cut 4 bases from V and 7 bases from J, with 14 bases between. CDR3 length: 14 amino acids. Germline-derived CDR1 and CDR2 are SNHLY and FYNNEI. Measured with immunoSEQ multiplex PCR; TCRdb has only the in-frame clones, and not every one. The sample has about 180,000 clones; approximately 80% are singletons. The sequencing input was peripheral blood. The origin of this receptor is a woman between 35 and 50 years old with COVID-19, enrolled during active disease. V is TRBV2 and J is TRBJ1-5; no clear D gene. The chain's CDR3 is CASSVGEGGQPQHF. The CDR3 DNA is TGTGCCAGCAGTGTCGGGGAGGGCGGGCAGCCCCAGCATTTT. Full variable domain (outside the CDR3, taken from reference TRBV2 and TRBJ1-5): EPEVTQTPSHQVTQMGQEVILRCVPISNHLYFYWYRQILGQKVEFLVSFYNNEISEKSEIFDDQFSVERPDGSNFTLKIRSTKLEDSAMYFCASSVGEGGQPQHFGDGTRLSIL.